This TCR beta chain was found in a study of shared clonotypes between healthy human individuals. Produced via immunoSEQ multiplex PCR; TCRdb's table is partial and in-frame only. This sample carries hundreds of thousands of clones, 90% to 95% of them seen once, and the ten largest clones take more than 20%. Positively selected for CCR7, the CD45RO-negative cells used as naive CD8 cells excluded terminally differentiated effector memory CD45RA+ cells. Sequenced material: naive CD8+ T cells sorted from blood. This receptor was taken from a man aged 25 to 45 in good health.

CDR3 nucleotides: TGTGCCAGCAGTATCCCAGGTGGGGCCTACAATGAGCAGTTCTTC. Residues: CASSIPGGAYNEQFF. The rearrangement links TRBV27 to TRBJ2-1; D uncertain. CDR3 length equals 15 residues. Trimming took 5 bases from V and 2 from J, leaving 13 bases between them. The V gene's germline CDR1 is MNHEY and CDR2 SMNVEV (reference sequence).